This TCR beta chain is drawn from a study of radiotherapy plus CTLA-4 blockade in lung cancer. There are 16 residues in the CDR3. V lost 4 bases, J lost 1 base, and 18 bases lay in between. From germline, CDR1 is SGHNT and CDR2 YYREEE (reference sequence). Some clones are missing from TCRdb's copy, which holds only in-frame ones; the method was immunoSEQ multiplex PCR. The sample has 90,000 or so clones; around four fifths are singletons. This receptor was identified in a human donor with non-small cell lung cancer who had stable disease on radiotherapy plus ipilimumab. The chain recombines TRBV5-4 with TRBJ2-7; D might be TRBD1 (6 bases). This specimen consisted of peripheral blood, obtained from a patient treated with radiotherapy plus ipilimumab. The CDR3 protein is CASSKGVRGNSYEQYF. DNA of the CDR3: TGTGCCAGCAGCAAAGGGGTCAGGGGAAATTCCTACGAGCAGTACTTC.